These 18 T cell receptor beta chains originate from one sample sequenced in a study of T cell changes during pregnancy in multiple sclerosis. Using immunoSEQ multiplex PCR, the repertoire was profiled, and TCRdb retains in-frame clones only, with some absent. The sample carries 45,000 to 60,000 clones, 93% recorded once. This specimen was peripheral blood, taken in the second trimester of pregnancy. The receptors shown here come from a female donor with multiple sclerosis, enrolled in a pregnancy study.

The V and J genes are TRBV19 and TRBJ2-3; D is ambiguous. The CDR3 has 13 amino acids. Germline V gives CDR1 LNHDA, CDR2 SQIVND (reference sequence). Trimming cost V 4 bases and J 2 bases, with 7 bases left between them. CDR3 nucleotides: TGTGCCAGTAGTACCGTCTTCACAGATACGCAGTATTTT. Amino acid sequence: CASSTVFTDTQYF.

V usage is TRBV7-3 and J usage is TRBJ2-1; 9 nucleotides agree with TRBD1. From germline, CDR1 is SGHTA and CDR2 FQGTGA. V trimming: 5 bases; J trimming: 8 bases; junction bases outside the gene matches: 10. This CDR3 region has 15 residues. DNA for the CDR3: TGTGCCAGCAGCATTACCGGGACAGGGCGAGATGAGCAGTTCTTC. Protein product: CASSITGTGRDEQFF.

The chain uses TRBV18 and TRBJ1-2; D gene ambiguous. The V end was cut by 1 base, the J end by 8 bases, with 8 bases between. Germline CDR1 KGHSH, CDR2 LQKENI. CDR3 length: 12 residues. The CDR3 region has the DNA TGTGCCAGCTCACCACTGGAGCGAGGCTACACCTTC. Amino acid sequence: CASSPLERGYTF. The variable domain in full, completed from reference TRBV18 and TRBJ1-2, reads NAGVMQNPRHLVRRRGQEARLRCSPMKGHSHVYWYRQLPEEGLKFMVYLQKENIIDESGMPKERFSAEFPKEGPSILRIQQVVRGDSAAYFCASSPLERGYTFGSGTRLTVV.

The chain is built from TRBV7-9 and TRBJ1-2, with a tentative D call TRBD1 (6 bases). V lost 4 bases and J 4 bases, leaving 19 bases between the germline ends. This CDR3 has 16 residues. The germline CDR1 and CDR2 sequences are SEHNR and FQNEAQ (reference sequence). The chain's CDR3 is CASSSTSRDRSYGYTF. CDR3 coding DNA: TGTGCCAGCAGCTCAACTTCCCGAGACAGGAGCTATGGCTACACCTTC.

The genes are TRBV29-1 and TRBJ2-1, with D possibly being TRBD2 (7 bases). Trimming took 7 bases from V and 10 from J, leaving 17 bases between them. The CDR3 contains 12 residues. Germline V gene data show CDR1 as SQVTM and CDR2 as ANQGSEA. The CDR3 DNA reads as TGCAGCGCTGCCCAGGGAGGGGGGGAGCAGTTCTTC. This gives the protein CSAAQGGGEQFF.

The gene calls are TRBV6-5 and TRBJ2-7, with 9 nucleotides matching TRBD1. This CDR3 contains 14 residues. V shed 3 bases, J shed 6 bases, and the junction held 6 bases outside the gene matches. CDR1 MNHEY and CDR2 SVGAGI come from the germline V gene. CDR3 region: CASSYGTGNPEQYF. Written as DNA, the CDR3 is TGTGCCAGCAGTTATGGGACAGGGAATCCCGAGCAGTACTTC.

The rearrangement joins TRBV19 to TRBJ2-5; 8 bases map to TRBD1. Per the germline V gene, CDR1 is LNHDA and CDR2 is SQIVND (reference sequence). With V trimmed by 7 bases and J by 4 bases, 11 bases remained unmatched. The CDR3 spans 15 residues. The CDR3 bases are TGTGCCAGTACCAGGACAGGGACCGGTGGAGAGACCCAGTACTTC. It is translated as CASTRTGTGGETQYF.

V is TRBV7-6 and J is TRBJ2-7; TRBD2 aligns across 11 bases. The germline V gene has CDR1 SGHVS and CDR2 FNYEAQ. Trimming took 5 bases from V and 6 from J; bases not matched to a gene: 9. The CDR3 is made up of 15 amino acids. This CDR3 reads CASSGIAGGTGEQYF. The CDR3 nucleotides read TGTGCCAGCAGCGGAATAGCGGGAGGGACCGGCGAGCAGTACTTC.

This clone appeared once. The V call is TRBV5-1, the J call TRBJ1-1; D remains unclear. This CDR3 region has 15 residues. CDR1 and CDR2 from the germline V gene are SGHRS and YFSETQ. Trimming removed 0 bases from V and 1 base from J, with 10 bases in between. CDR3 coding DNA: TGCGCCAGCAGCTTGGCCCAAACTGGGAACACTGAAGCTTTCTTT. Translating gives CASSLAQTGNTEAFF.

V is TRBV7-2 and J is TRBJ1-2; a weak D match, TRBD1 (6 bases). Germline V lookup: CDR1 SGHTA, CDR2 FQGNSA. The CDR3 has 17 amino acids. V lost 2 bases and J 0 bases, leaving 16 bases between the germline ends. The CDR3 bases are TGTGCCAGCAGCTTACGCCCCCCACAGGGAGCTAACTATGGCTACACCTTC. The encoded protein is CASSLRPPQGANYGYTF.

The rearrangement joins TRBV5-4 to TRBJ2-5; D ambiguous. This CDR3 comprises 14 residues. V lost 2 bases and J lost 1, with 9 bases in between. Germline V CDR1 and CDR2: SGHNT, YYREEE (reference sequence). The CDR3 nucleotides read TGTGCCAGCAGCTTTAAGAACTTCCAAGAGACCCAGTACTTC. It specifies CASSFKNFQETQYF.

The rearrangement uses TRBV4-3 and TRBJ1-1; TRBD1 matches 7 bases. Germline V gene lookup returns CDR1 LGHNA and CDR2 YSLEER. The CDR3 loop spans 15 amino acids. Losses at the gene ends were 6 bases for V and 4 bases for J; bases not matched to a gene: 11. Here the CDR3 DNA reads TGCGCCAGCAGACGTACGACAGGGTTCGGCACTGAAGCTTTCTTT. It codes for CASRRTTGFGTEAFF.

The chain is built from TRBV25-1 and TRBJ2-1, with D perhaps TRBD2 (6 bases). Germline-derived CDR1 and CDR2 are MGHDK and SYGVNS. The CDR3 is made up of 17 amino acids. Trimming stripped 6 bases from V and 4 bases from J, with 22 bases between. The chain's CDR3 is CASSLNAGYRGYNEQFF. The CDR3 DNA reads TGTGCCAGCAGCCTAAACGCTGGGTACCGGGGGTACAATGAGCAGTTCTTC.

The chain is built from TRBV7-9 and TRBJ1-4, with TRBD1 identical over 9 bases. CDR3 size: 15 residues. CDR1 and CDR2 (germline): SEHNR, FQNEAQ (reference sequence). The V and J ends lost 5 bases and 10 bases, in that order; junction bases with no gene match: 11. CDR3 sequence (DNA): TGTGCCAGCAGCCAACGGGACAGGGTTAACGGAAAACTGTTTTTT. Translation gives CASSQRDRVNGKLFF.

The rearrangement uses TRBV6-5 and TRBJ1-1; D possibly corresponds to TRBD1 (6 bases). V gave up 5 bases and J gave up 11 bases, with 21 bases separating them. The CDR3 has 14 amino acids. Germline assignment: CDR1 MNHEY and CDR2 SVGAGI. CDR3: CASSPTGILREAFF. The CDR3, as DNA: TGTGCCAGCAGTCCAACAGGGATCCTGAGGGAGGCTTTCTTT.

This sequence joins TRBV11-2 and TRBJ2-7, with 14 bases that match TRBD2. Germline CDR1 is SGHAT and CDR2 is FQNNGV. The ends lost 2 bases at V and 0 bases at J; junction bases unmatched: 9. This CDR3 has 19 residues. CDR3 DNA: TGTGCCAGCAGCTTAACCCCCCCCGGGACTAGCGGGAGCTCCTACGAGCAGTACTTC. It translates to CASSLTPPGTSGSSYEQYF.

The rearrangement joins TRBV19 to TRBJ1-2; 7 bases align to TRBD1. The germline CDR1 and CDR2 sequences are LNHDA and SQIVND (reference sequence). V lost 0 bases and J lost 6; bases outside the gene matches: 4. The CDR3 is made up of 14 amino acids. This chain's CDR3 is CASSIELTGNGYTF. CDR3 nucleotide sequence: TGTGCCAGTAGTATAGAGTTGACAGGGAATGGCTACACCTTC.

This chain uses TRBV7-9 with TRBJ2-2; TRBD2 matches at 8 bases. V shed 5 bases and J 3 bases; nucleotides not matched to a gene: 8. This CDR3 spans 16 amino acids. Germline V gene data show CDR1 as SEHNR and CDR2 as FQNEAQ (reference sequence). CDR3 nucleotides: TGTGCCAGCAGCCTTCTCCCAGCGGGGGACACCGGGGAGCTGTTTTTT. This gives the protein CASSLLPAGDTGELFF.